This T cell receptor (beta chain) was documented in a study of blood T cell repertoires in COVID-19. Across the study: COVID-19 samples from acute and convalescent phases originated in the United States, Italy and Spain. Sample material is recorded as cDNA or gDNA derived from T cells, B-cell-depleted T cells, or PBMCs.

Under the authors' procedure: Scientists estimated how many nucleated cells there were by amplifying reference gene primers. Using immunoSEQ multiplex PCR, the repertoire was profiled, and TCRdb retains in-frame clones only, with some absent. V and J calls plus clone size are reproduced from that table; the DNA served to infer D and trimming. The sample lists approximately 290,000 clones; over 75% were seen once. Seattle patient enrollment occurred during active infection, with longitudinal follow-up thereafter. Material: peripheral blood. The sequence derives from a human donor with COVID-19, enrolled during active disease. The donor label of this sample is uncertain.

Here the CDR3 DNA reads TGTGCCAGCAGCTTAGGAGGACAGGGGGCGCAGGTCGAGCAGTACTTC. Translating gives CASSLGGQGAQVEQYF. The chain joins TRBV7-2 to TRBJ2-7; TRBD1 agrees at 11 bases. Per germline, CDR1 SGHTA and CDR2 FQGNSA. The CDR3 spans 16 residues. Trimming cost V 1 base and J 6 bases; bases outside gene matches: 8.